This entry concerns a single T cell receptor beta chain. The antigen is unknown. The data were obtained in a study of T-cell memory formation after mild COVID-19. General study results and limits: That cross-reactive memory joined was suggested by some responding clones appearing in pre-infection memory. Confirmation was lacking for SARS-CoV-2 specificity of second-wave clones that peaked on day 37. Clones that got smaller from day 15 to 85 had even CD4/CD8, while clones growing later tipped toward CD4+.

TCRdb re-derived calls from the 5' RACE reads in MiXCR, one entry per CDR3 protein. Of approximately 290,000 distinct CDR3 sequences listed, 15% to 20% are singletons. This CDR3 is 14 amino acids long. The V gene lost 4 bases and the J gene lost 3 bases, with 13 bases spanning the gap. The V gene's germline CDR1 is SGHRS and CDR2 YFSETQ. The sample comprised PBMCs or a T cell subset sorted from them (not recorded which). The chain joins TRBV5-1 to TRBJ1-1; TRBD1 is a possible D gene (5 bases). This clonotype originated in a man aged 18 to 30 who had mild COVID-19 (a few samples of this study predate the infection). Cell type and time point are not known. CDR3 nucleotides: TGCGCCAGCAGCCGCCGGGACCAGGACACTGAAGCTTTCTTT. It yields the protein CASSRRDQDTEAFF.